What follows are 2 T cell receptor beta chains derived from one specimen sequenced in a study of shared clonotypes between healthy human individuals. Terminally differentiated effector memory CD45RA+ cells were excluded by CCR7 positive selection of CD45RO-negative cells. Only in-frame clones appear in the TCRdb table, and some are missing; sequencing was by immunoSEQ multiplex PCR. This table holds hundreds of thousands of clones, roughly 96% found once. The specimen sequenced was naive CD8+ T cells sorted from blood. These receptors were taken from a woman between 25 and 40 years old in good health.

This chain connects TRBV9 to TRBJ2-2; unclear D gene. V lost 4 bases to trimming and J lost 6 bases, with 7 bases between them. The CDR3 runs 12 residues. Germline V gene data show CDR1 as SGDLS and CDR2 as YYNGEE. The CDR3 DNA is TGTGCCAGCAGCCCGATGTCCGGGGAGCTGTTTTTT. It translates to CASSPMSGELFF.

The chain combines TRBV30 with TRBJ2-7; 8 nucleotides match TRBD1. This CDR3 has 13 amino acids. The V gene end was trimmed by 4 bases and the J gene end by 3 bases; junction bases not matched to a gene: 5. The germline V gene encodes CDR1 GTSNPN and CDR2 SVGIG (reference sequence). The chain's CDR3 is CAWTLDRGYEQYF. The CDR3 nucleotides read TGTGCCTGGACCCTCGACAGGGGCTACGAGCAGTACTTC.